The 29 T cell receptor beta chains below come from one sample, sequenced in a study of shared clonotypes between healthy human individuals. Generated by immunoSEQ multiplex PCR, the TCRdb table keeps only in-frame clones and is missing some. The data contain about 2 million clones, about 95% of them singletons. The sequencing input was naive CD4+ T cells sorted from blood. Subset reported: CD45RA+ positively selected. The origin of the receptors is a man between 18 and 29 years old in good health.

The CDR3: CASSYSIAPETQYF. The CDR3 DNA reads TGTGCCAGCAGTTACTCAATCGCCCCAGAGACCCAGTACTTC. V and J are TRBV6-5 and TRBJ2-5; D remains ambiguous. Germline V CDR1 and CDR2: MNHEY, SVGAGI. This CDR3 region has 14 residues. Trimming shortened V by 0 bases and J by 4 bases, and 9 bases separated the two germline ends.

The chain couples TRBV4-1 to TRBJ2-1; D perhaps matches TRBD2 (6 bases). The CDR3 runs to 15 residues. The germline gives CDR1 MGHRA, CDR2 YSYEKL. V gave up 5 bases and J gave up 8 bases, with 19 bases separating them. CDR3 nucleotides: TGCGCCAGCAGCTCGCCAGCCGCCGGGACTGATGAGCAGTTCTTC. Translation gives CASSSPAAGTDEQFF.

As regards this clone: Other DNA sequences in the same sample also yield this CDR3. This chain connects TRBV18 to TRBJ2-5, with 9 bases that match TRBD1. Germline lookup yields CDR1 KGHSH and CDR2 LQKENI. With 6 bases clipped from V and 5 bases from J, the junction kept 4 bases outside the gene matches. This CDR3 has 13 residues. As DNA, the CDR3 is TGTGCCAGCTCCCGGACAGGGGAGGAGACCCAGTACTTC. It encodes CASSRTGEETQYF.

The chain has TRBV28 and TRBJ2-7; TRBD2 aligns across 7 bases. The trim removed 2 bases at V and 2 bases at J, leaving 6 bases unmatched. The CDR3 sequence is 15 residues long. The germline V gene has CDR1 MDHEN and CDR2 SYDVKM. The CDR3 DNA sequence: TGTGCCAGCAGTTTAGTTGCGGGGGTAACCTACGAGCAGTACTTC. Protein product: CASSLVAGVTYEQYF.

This rearrangement joins TRBV5-1 to TRBJ2-4, with D perhaps matching TRBD1 (6 bases). V was clipped by 0 bases and J by 3 bases, with 16 bases between them. This CDR3 has 17 residues. The germline gives CDR1 SGHRS, CDR2 YFSETQ. The CDR3 nucleotides read TGCGCCAGCAGCTTGGGCCGGGACACCCTTGGCAAAAACATTCAGTACTTC. This translates into CASSLGRDTLGKNIQYF. The full variable domain, completed using reference TRBV5-1 and TRBJ2-4, is KAGVTQTPRYLIKTRGQQVTLSCSPISGHRSVSWYQQTPGQGLQFLFEYFSETQRNKGNFPGRFSGRQFSNSRSEMNVSTLELGDSALYLCASSLGRDTLGKNIQYFGAGTRLSVL.

The chain combines TRBV7-2 with TRBJ1-6, with 9 bases lining up with TRBD1. The germline V gene has CDR1 SGHTA and CDR2 FQGNSA. Trimming cost V 3 bases and J 6 bases; bases outside gene matches: 3. CDR3 length: 15 residues. The CDR3, as DNA: TGTGCCAGCAGCTTCGGGACAGGGACTAATTCACCCCTCCACTTT. It encodes CASSFGTGTNSPLHF. Together with reference TRBV7-2 and TRBJ1-6, the CDR3 gives the full variable domain: GAGVSQSPSNKVTEKGKDVELRCDPISGHTALYWYRQSLGQGLEFLIYFQGNSAPDKSGLPSDRFSAERTGGSVSTLTIQRTQQEDSAVYLCASSFGTGTNSPLHFGNGTRLTVT.

J is TRBJ1-6 and V is TRBV5-6; TRBD1 agrees at 9 bases. The CDR3 has 14 residues. V was clipped by 5 bases and J by 9 bases; unmatched bases: 6. CDR1 SGHDT and CDR2 YYEEEE come from the germline V gene. This CDR3 reads CASSIRDRVSPLHF. CDR3 bases: TGTGCCAGCAGTATCCGGGACAGGGTTTCACCCCTCCACTTT.

This rearrangement joins TRBV5-5 to TRBJ1-2; TRBD1 matches 7 bases. There are 12 residues in the CDR3. V shed 2 bases and J 8 bases; nucleotides not matched to a gene: 3. Germline V CDR1 and CDR2: SGHKS, YYEKEE (reference sequence). The CDR3 region has the DNA TGTGCCAGCAGCTTTACAGGGGACGGCTACACCTTC. It yields the protein CASSFTGDGYTF.

The V gene is TRBV7-9, the J gene TRBJ2-1; 10 bases are a match to TRBD2. The junction had 13 bases not matched to a gene; V was cut back by 3 bases and J by 2 bases. Germline CDR1 reads SEHNR; CDR2 reads FQNEAQ (reference sequence). The CDR3 consists of 19 residues. Here the CDR3 DNA reads TGTGCCAGCAGCTTTGTTTTAGCTAGCGGGAGTGGAACCTACAATGAGCAGTTCTTC. This codes for CASSFVLASGSGTYNEQFF.

The rearrangement joins TRBV19 to TRBJ2-4; the D is unclear. Deletions cut 5 bases from V and 5 bases from J, with 4 bases between. Germline CDR1 reads LNHDA; CDR2 reads SQIVND (reference sequence). The CDR3 has 11 amino acids. The CDR3 bases are TGTGCCAGTAGTGTTCAAAACATTCAGTACTTC. This gives the protein CASSVQNIQYF.

The chain is built from TRBV4-3 and TRBJ2-5; D may be TRBD1 or TRBD2 (5 bases each). This CDR3 is built from 15 residues. CDR1 is LGHNA, CDR2 YSLEER, per germline. The V end was cut by 0 bases, the J end by 3 bases, with 11 bases between. CDR3 in amino acids: CASSQEAGREETQYF. The CDR3 DNA sequence: TGCGCCAGCAGCCAAGAAGCAGGGAGAGAAGAGACCCAGTACTTC.

The gene calls are TRBV6-1 and TRBJ2-3; 7 bases are shared with TRBD1. The trim removed 3 bases at V and 1 base at J, leaving 7 bases unmatched. The germline CDR1 and CDR2 sequences are MNHNS and SASEGT. The CDR3 totals 16 residues. In DNA form, the CDR3 reads TGTGCCAGCAGTGATCGGGCCCAGGGGGGCACAGATACGCAGTATTTT. Its translation: CASSDRAQGGTDTQYF.

This rearrangement joins TRBV5-1 to TRBJ1-1; D gene unclear. Germline values: CDR1 SGHRS, CDR2 YFSETQ. The V and J ends lost 3 bases and 0 bases respectively, with 9 bases between them. The CDR3 totals 14 residues. CDR3 protein: CASSSSGLNTEAFF. Here the CDR3 DNA reads TGCGCCAGCAGCTCGTCGGGCCTGAACACTGAAGCTTTCTTT.

Points on this clone: The sample has other DNA sequences that encode this CDR3 too. V gene TRBV18 combines with J gene TRBJ1-6; no firm D call. Germline CDR1 reads KGHSH; CDR2 reads LQKENI. The V gene lost 3 bases and the J gene lost 2 bases, with 5 bases spanning the gap. The CDR3 has 14 amino acids. The CDR3 region has the DNA TGTGCCAGCTCACCTGGAACCTATAATTCACCCCTCCACTTT. Its protein product is CASSPGTYNSPLHF.

The J gene is TRBJ2-1, the V gene TRBV5-1, with D possibly matching TRBD1 (6 bases). V lost 3 bases, J lost 3 bases, and 16 bases lay in between. This CDR3 has 16 amino acids. The V gene's germline CDR1 is SGHRS and CDR2 YFSETQ. CDR3 DNA: TGCGCCAGCAGCTCTGAGGGGGATACCAACTACAATGAGCAGTTCTTC. Residues: CASSSEGDTNYNEQFF.

The V gene is TRBV2, the J gene TRBJ2-3; D possibly uses TRBD1 or TRBD2 (5 bases each). V lost 7 bases and J lost 1, with 18 bases in between. CDR3 length: 16 amino acids. Germline V CDR1 and CDR2: SNHLY, FYNNEI. CDR3 residues: CASNFRGAGGTDTQYF. The CDR3 coding sequence is TGTGCCAGCAATTTTCGAGGGGCTGGCGGCACAGATACGCAGTATTTT.

CDR3 DNA sequence: TGTGCCAGCAGCTTAGGAAAGGGGGCACAGAACACCGGGGAGCTGTTTTTT. It is translated as CASSLGKGAQNTGELFF. V gene TRBV5-4 combines with J gene TRBJ2-2; 7 positions match TRBD1. Germline V CDR1 and CDR2: SGHNT, YYREEE (reference sequence). CDR3 length: 17 residues. V lost 2 bases, J lost 1 base, and 8 bases stayed unmatched. Full variable domain (remainder filled in from reference TRBV5-4 and TRBJ2-2): ETGVTQSPTHLIKTRGQQVTLRCSSQSGHNTVSWYQQALGQGPQFIFQYYREEENGRGNFPPRFSGLQFPNYSSELNVNALELDDSALYLCASSLGKGAQNTGELFFGEGSRLTVL.

The rearrangement uses TRBV5-4 and TRBJ2-7, with TRBD1 identical over 9 bases. Germline trimming cut 0 bases from V and 3 bases from J; bases unmatched to any gene: 16. CDR1 is SGHNT, CDR2 YYREEE, per germline (reference sequence). There are 19 residues in the CDR3. CDR3 bases: TGTGCCAGCAGCTTGGACCCTCACCCTCGGACAGGGGAGAGCTACGAGCAGTACTTC. Residues: CASSLDPHPRTGESYEQYF. The variable domain in full, with the rest retrieved from reference TRBV5-4 and TRBJ2-7, is ETGVTQSPTHLIKTRGQQVTLRCSSQSGHNTVSWYQQALGQGPQFIFQYYREEENGRGNFPPRFSGLQFPNYSSELNVNALELDDSALYLCASSLDPHPRTGESYEQYFGPGTRLTVT.

The chain joins TRBV11-3 to TRBJ1-2; perhaps TRBD1 as D (5 bases). The V and J ends lost 4 bases and 5 bases respectively, with 11 bases between them. CDR1 and CDR2 from the germline V gene are SGHNT and YENEEA. The CDR3 loop spans 13 amino acids. The CDR3 DNA reads as TGTGCCAGCAGCTACCGGGGCGGGTATGGCTACACCTTC. This gives the protein CASSYRGGYGYTF. Using reference TRBV11-3 and TRBJ1-2 for the parts outside the CDR3, the full variable domain is EAGVVQSPRYKIIEKKQPVAFWCNPISGHNTLYWYLQNLGQGPELLIRYENEEAVDDSQLPKDRFSAERLKGVDSTLKIQPAELGDSAVYLCASSYRGGYGYTFGSGTRLTVV.

The chain's CDR3 is CASSLGGYSSYEQYF. Written as DNA, the CDR3 is TGCGCCAGCAGCCTAGGAGGTTATAGCTCCTACGAGCAGTACTTC. The chain combines TRBV5-1 with TRBJ2-7; maybe TRBD2 (5 bases). In germline, CDR1 is SGHRS, CDR2 YFSETQ. CDR3 length equals 15 residues. V shed 4 bases and J shed 0 bases, with 14 bases lying between them. Drawing the rest from reference TRBV5-1 and TRBJ2-7, the complete variable domain is KAGVTQTPRYLIKTRGQQVTLSCSPISGHRSVSWYQQTPGQGLQFLFEYFSETQRNKGNFPGRFSGRQFSNSRSEMNVSTLELGDSALYLCASSLGGYSSYEQYFGPGTRLTVT.

The genes are TRBV27 and TRBJ2-6, with 9 bases matching TRBD1. The CDR3 runs 15 residues. In germline, CDR1 is MNHEY, CDR2 SMNVEV (reference sequence). The junction had 4 bases not matched to a gene; V was cut back by 6 bases and J by 4 bases. This CDR3 is CASRQGALGANVLTF. The CDR3 bases are TGTGCCAGCAGACAGGGGGCGTTGGGGGCCAACGTCCTGACTTTC.

The chain uses TRBV2 and TRBJ1-5; D not resolved. CDR3 size: 13 residues. Germline V gives CDR1 SNHLY, CDR2 FYNNEI. Trimming removed 7 bases from V and 6 bases from J, with 13 bases in between. CDR3 DNA: TGTGCCAGCAATCCTGGGATGGGTCAGCCCCAGCATTTT. Residues: CASNPGMGQPQHF.

The chain carries TRBV11-2 and TRBJ2-1; maybe TRBD2 (6 bases). Trimming took off 7 bases at V and 9 bases at J, with 16 bases between the two ends. In germline, CDR1 is SGHAT, CDR2 FQNNGV. This CDR3 region has 13 residues. The chain's CDR3 is CASTTLGGGEQFF. The DNA of the CDR3 is TGTGCCAGCACCACCCTGGGAGGTGGTGAGCAGTTCTTC.

The rearrangement joins TRBV10-3 to TRBJ1-2; D remains unclear. The CDR3 loop spans 11 amino acids. Trimming took 6 bases from V and 8 from J, leaving 10 bases between them. The germline V gene has CDR1 ENHRY and CDR2 SYGVKD. The CDR3 sequence: CAIRRDVGYTF. The DNA for the CDR3 is TGTGCCATCAGGAGGGATGTAGGCTACACCTTC.

This clone appeared a single time. This chain joins TRBV28 and TRBJ2-7, with 8 positions matching TRBD2. CDR3 length: 13 residues. Per the germline V gene, CDR1 is MDHEN and CDR2 is SYDVKM. Unmatched junction bases numbered 2, after V lost 4 bases and J lost 3 bases. The CDR3 spells CASSSGTSYEQYF. The CDR3 nucleotides are TGTGCCAGCAGTTCCGGGACTAGCTACGAGCAGTACTTC.

This chain connects TRBV7-2 to TRBJ2-7; D unresolved. The V end lost 2 bases, the J end lost 0 bases, and 11 bases lay between the germline ends. The CDR3 loop spans 15 amino acids. In germline, CDR1 is SGHTA, CDR2 FQGNSA. This CDR3 reads CASSLSAGASYEQYF. CDR3 nucleotide sequence: TGTGCCAGCAGCTTATCAGCAGGTGCCTCCTACGAGCAGTACTTC.

V and J are TRBV10-3 and TRBJ1-5, with D possibly matching TRBD1 (5 bases). This CDR3 comprises 15 residues. Germline V gene lookup returns CDR1 ENHRY and CDR2 SYGVKD. Trimming shortened V by 0 bases and J by 4 bases, and 10 bases separated the two germline ends. This chain's CDR3 is CAISESSGLNQPQHF. CDR3 nucleotide sequence: TGTGCCATCAGTGAGTCGTCAGGGTTGAATCAGCCCCAGCATTTT.

V is TRBV6-5 and J is TRBJ1-3; D unclear. Trimming left V 5 bases short and J 0 bases short, with 8 bases between. Germline V CDR1 and CDR2: MNHEY, SVGAGI. This CDR3 has 14 amino acids. The CDR3 here is CASSIGVSGNTIYF. In DNA form, the CDR3 reads TGTGCCAGCAGTATAGGAGTCTCTGGAAACACCATATATTTT.

This rearrangement joins TRBV19 to TRBJ2-2; D not resolved. Per the germline V gene, CDR1 is LNHDA and CDR2 is SQIVND (reference sequence). This CDR3 has 15 amino acids. Trimming stripped 6 bases from V and 4 bases from J, with 15 bases between. CDR3 sequence reads: CASRQARGSTGELFF. DNA for the CDR3: TGTGCCAGTAGACAAGCCAGAGGAAGCACCGGGGAGCTGTTTTTT.